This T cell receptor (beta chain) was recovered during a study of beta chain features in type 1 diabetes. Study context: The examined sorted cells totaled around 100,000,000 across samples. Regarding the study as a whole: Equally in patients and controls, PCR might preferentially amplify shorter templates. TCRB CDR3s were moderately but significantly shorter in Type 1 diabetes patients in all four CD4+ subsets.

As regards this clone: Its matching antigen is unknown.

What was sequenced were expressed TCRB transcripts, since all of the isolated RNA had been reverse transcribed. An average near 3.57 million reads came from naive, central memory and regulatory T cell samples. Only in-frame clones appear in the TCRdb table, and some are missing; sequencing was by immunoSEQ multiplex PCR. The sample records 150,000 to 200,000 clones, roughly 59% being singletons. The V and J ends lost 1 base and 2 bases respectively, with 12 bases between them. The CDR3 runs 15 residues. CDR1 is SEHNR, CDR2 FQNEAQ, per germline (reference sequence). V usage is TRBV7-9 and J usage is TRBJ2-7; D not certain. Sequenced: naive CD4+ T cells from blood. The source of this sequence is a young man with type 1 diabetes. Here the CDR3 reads CASSLEGPVTYEQYF. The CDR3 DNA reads TGTGCCAGCAGCTTAGAGGGCCCCGTGACCTACGAGCAGTACTTC.